The 19 T cell receptor beta chains below come from one sample, sequenced in a study of shared clonotypes between healthy human individuals. Libraries were prepared by immunoSEQ multiplex PCR; TCRdb keeps only in-frame clonotypes and omits some of them. The data hold some 1.5 million clones, with 95% to 97% observed a single time. The source material was naive CD4+ T cells sorted from blood. As to subset: CD45RA+ positively selected. These receptors originate from a man aged 25 to 40 in good health.

This chain joins TRBV14 and TRBJ2-5; no reliable D call. Trimming cost V 2 bases and J 0 bases, with 10 bases left between them. Germline CDR1 is SGHDN and CDR2 is FVKESK. The CDR3 spans 15 residues. The CDR3 loop is CASSQTLGYQETQYF. The CDR3, as DNA: TGTGCCAGCAGCCAAACACTCGGGTACCAAGAGACCCAGTACTTC.

The V call is TRBV20-1, the J call TRBJ2-2; no clear D. Trimming took 3 bases from V and 5 from J, leaving 4 bases between them. CDR3 size: 11 residues. CDR1 is DFQATT, CDR2 SNEGSKA, per germline (reference sequence). In nucleotides, the CDR3 is TGCAGTGCTAGTTGGACCGGGGAGCTGTTTTTT. The encoded protein is CSASWTGELFF.

The chain joins TRBV6-1 to TRBJ1-2; D is ambiguous. The CDR3 loop spans 12 amino acids. Trimming removed 4 bases from V and 0 bases from J, with 3 bases in between. Germline CDR1 is MNHNS and CDR2 is SASEGT. CDR3 residues: CASSVTNYGYTF. CDR3 nucleotides: TGTGCCAGCAGTGTCACTAACTATGGCTACACCTTC.

This chain links TRBV21-1 with TRBJ2-7; the table assigns TRBD1, which was not confirmed against the DNA. TRBV21-1 is designated a pseudogene. This CDR3 contains 15 residues. In DNA, the CDR3 is TGTGCCAGCAACCCCACAGGGGCCTCCTCCTACGAGCAGTACTTC. Amino acid sequence: CASNPTGASSYEQYF.

This rearrangement joins TRBV27 to TRBJ2-5, with 7 bases fitting TRBD1. Germline CDR1 is MNHEY and CDR2 is SMNVEV (reference sequence). This CDR3 comprises 14 residues. The V gene end was trimmed by 3 bases and the J gene end by 2 bases; junction bases not matched to a gene: 3. The CDR3 here is CASSFLTGQETQYF. In DNA, the CDR3 is TGTGCCAGCAGTTTCCTGACAGGGCAAGAGACCCAGTACTTC.

This clone was observed at least ten times. This chain connects TRBV18 to TRBJ1-2; 7 bases map to TRBD1. V trimming: 3 bases; J trimming: 8 bases; junction bases outside the gene matches: 3. Germline V gene sequence: CDR1 KGHSH, CDR2 LQKENI. The CDR3 consists of 12 residues. CDR3 nucleotide sequence: TGTGCCAGCTCACCGGGACAGACGGGCTACACCTTC. Translating gives CASSPGQTGYTF. Supplemented by reference TRBV18 and TRBJ1-2, the full variable domain reads NAGVMQNPRHLVRRRGQEARLRCSPMKGHSHVYWYRQLPEEGLKFMVYLQKENIIDESGMPKERFSAEFPKEGPSILRIQQVVRGDSAAYFCASSPGQTGYTFGSGTRLTVV.

This chain joins TRBV27 and TRBJ2-1, with a tentative D call TRBD2 (6 bases). The CDR3 is 15 amino acids. V was shortened by 4 bases and J by 9 bases, with 19 bases between the two germline ends. Germline CDR1 is MNHEY and CDR2 is SMNVEV (reference sequence). CDR3 in amino acids: CASSSFFGGAGEQFF. As DNA, the CDR3 is TGTGCCAGCAGTTCTTTTTTCGGGGGAGCAGGTGAGCAGTTCTTC.

The chain couples TRBV19 to TRBJ2-1; D is unclear. The germline V and J ends were trimmed by 4 bases and 7 bases, with 8 bases remaining between them. Germline assignment: CDR1 LNHDA and CDR2 SQIVND (reference sequence). The CDR3 is 12 amino acids. In DNA form, the CDR3 reads TGTGCCAGTAGTAAACGAGGTAATGAGCAGTTCTTC. Protein product: CASSKRGNEQFF.

As for this clone: In the same sample, other DNA sequences code for this CDR3. The chain employs TRBV28 and TRBJ1-2; D is uncertain. CDR1 and CDR2 (germline): MDHEN, SYDVKM. The CDR3 loop spans 12 amino acids. V was clipped by 2 bases and J by 5 bases, with 6 bases between them. The CDR3 is CASSLGRYGYTF. CDR3 sequence (DNA): TGTGCCAGCAGTTTAGGCCGATATGGCTACACCTTC.

As for this clone: Different DNA sequences within this sample yield the same CDR3. Here the CDR3 reads CASSLGGSTDTQYF. Written as DNA, the CDR3 is TGTGCCAGCAGCTTGGGTGGTAGCACAGATACGCAGTATTTT. The chain carries TRBV5-4 and TRBJ2-3; D ambiguous. Trimming removed 0 bases at V and 0 bases at J, with 5 bases between. This CDR3 region has 14 residues. CDR1 SGHNT and CDR2 YYREEE come from the germline V gene (reference sequence). The complete variable domain, with remaining parts taken from reference TRBV5-4 and TRBJ2-3, reads ETGVTQSPTHLIKTRGQQVTLRCSSQSGHNTVSWYQQALGQGPQFIFQYYREEENGRGNFPPRFSGLQFPNYSSELNVNALELDDSALYLCASSLGGSTDTQYFGPGTRLTVL.

This clone came up once. The same CDR3 can be traced to other DNA sequences in this sample. CDR3 nucleotide sequence: TGTGCCAGCAGCCGGGACGGTGCAACTAATGAAAAACTGTTTTTT. It encodes CASSRDGATNEKLFF. This sequence joins TRBV2 and TRBJ1-4; the D gene is possibly TRBD1 (5 bases). The CDR3 covers 15 residues. Per the germline V gene, CDR1 is SNHLY and CDR2 is FYNNEI. The V end lost 6 bases, the J end lost 0 bases, and 11 bases lay between the germline ends.

The rearrangement links TRBV5-1 to TRBJ1-2; maybe TRBD1 (5 bases). This CDR3 has 12 amino acids. Germline V gives CDR1 SGHRS, CDR2 YFSETQ. The ends were cut back, 4 bases at V and 8 bases at J, with 12 bases in the middle. As DNA, the CDR3 is TGCGCCAGCAGCGGCGAGGGGCTAGGCTACACCTTC. Amino acid sequence: CASSGEGLGYTF.

The chain employs TRBV6-5 and TRBJ1-1; D is undetermined. CDR3 length: 12 amino acids. CDR1 is MNHEY, CDR2 SVGAGI, per germline. Trimming stripped 7 bases from V and 11 bases from J, with 17 bases between. The CDR3 reads CASTTTVGRAFF. The DNA of the CDR3 is TGTGCCAGCACCACCACGGTAGGGAGGGCTTTCTTT.

The rearrangement uses TRBV14 and TRBJ2-7; D unresolved. This CDR3 contains 14 residues. Trimming removed 1 base at V and 3 bases at J, with 10 bases between. The germline V gene encodes CDR1 SGHDN and CDR2 FVKESK. The CDR3 loop is CASSQGYRNYEQYF. The CDR3 coding sequence is TGTGCCAGCAGCCAAGGGTACCGCAACTACGAGCAGTACTTC. The full variable domain, completed using reference TRBV14 and TRBJ2-7, is EAGVTQFPSHSVIEKGQTVTLRCDPISGHDNLYWYRRVMGKEIKFLLHFVKESKQDESGMPNNRFLAERTGGTYSTLKVQPAELEDSGVYFCASSQGYRNYEQYFGPGTRLTVT.

V gene TRBV9 combines with J gene TRBJ2-1, with 12 bases identical to TRBD2. J lost 4 bases, V lost 0 bases, and 8 bases had no gene match. This CDR3 comprises 18 residues. Germline CDR1 SGDLS, CDR2 YYNGEE. CDR3 in amino acids: CASSVGLAGGPRYNEQFF. CDR3 nucleotide sequence: TGTGCCAGCAGCGTAGGTCTAGCGGGAGGGCCGCGGTACAATGAGCAGTTCTTC.

The chain uses TRBV5-8 and TRBJ2-7; D call uncertain. The CDR3 has 13 amino acids. Germline V gives CDR1 SGHTS, CDR2 YDEGEE. Trimming left V 2 bases short and J 3 bases short, with 9 bases between. The CDR3 spells CASSFISGYEQYF. The CDR3 nucleotides are TGTGCCAGCAGCTTTATTTCAGGCTACGAGCAGTACTTC.

V is TRBV29-1 and J is TRBJ1-1; 11 bases align to TRBD1. J gave up 5 bases and V 4 bases, and 9 bases lay outside the gene matches. The CDR3 is 15 amino acids. CDR1 is SQVTM, CDR2 ANQGSEA, per germline. In DNA, the CDR3 is TGCAGCGTTGCACCTATGGACAGGGGGCAGACTGAAGCTTTCTTT. Translated, it gives CSVAPMDRGQTEAFF.

A remark on this clone: Other DNA sequences in the sample encode the same CDR3. The chain combines TRBV27 with TRBJ1-5; D may be TRBD1 (5 bases). Trimming removed 2 bases from V and 6 bases from J, with 11 bases in between. CDR3 length: 14 amino acids. Germline CDR1 reads MNHEY; CDR2 reads SMNVEV (reference sequence). The CDR3 here is CASSLGAGTQPQHF. CDR3 in DNA: TGTGCCAGCAGTTTAGGGGCAGGGACTCAGCCCCAGCATTTT.

The chain employs TRBV2 and TRBJ1-5; no definite D call. CDR3 length: 14 amino acids. Looked up from germline, CDR1 is SNHLY and CDR2 is FYNNEI. V was pared by 5 bases and J by 4 bases, with 12 bases between. In DNA, the CDR3 is TGTGCCAGCAGTCCCGGGTTCCGGAATCAGCCCCAGCATTTT. This codes for CASSPGFRNQPQHF.